These 25 T cell receptor beta chains originate from one sample sequenced in a study of cytomegalovirus exposure and HLA in healthy donors. Clones were sequenced by immunoSEQ multiplex PCR, and TCRdb holds only the in-frame ones, with some missing. Of approximately 200,000 clones listed, 75% to 85% are singletons. Sequencing was performed on PBMCs. Every receptor here comes from a woman aged 25 to 39 in good health and CMV-seropositive.

The chain employs TRBV19 and TRBJ2-7; 10 bases align to TRBD2. CDR3 length: 16 amino acids. V gave up 1 base and J gave up 0 bases; unmatched junction bases: 3. Germline V gives CDR1 LNHDA, CDR2 SQIVND (reference sequence). In DNA form, the CDR3 reads TGTGCCAGTAGTATAGGAAGGACTAGCGGCTCCTACGAGCAGTACTTC. It encodes CASSIGRTSGSYEQYF.

J is TRBJ1-1 and V is TRBV5-6; D unresolved. Germline V gives CDR1 SGHDT, CDR2 YYEEEE. CDR3 length equals 13 residues. V was shortened by 2 bases and J by 7 bases, with 12 bases between the two germline ends. The DNA of the CDR3 is TGTGCCAGCAGCTTAGGAGGTCAGAATGAAGCTTTCTTT. Protein product: CASSLGGQNEAFF.

In DNA form, the CDR3 reads TGCGCCAGCAGCTTGGTGGGGTCAGGGGGCAGTAATGGCTACACCTTC. Its protein product is CASSLVGSGGSNGYTF. The rearrangement links TRBV5-1 to TRBJ1-2, with 8 bases matching TRBD1. From germline, CDR1 is SGHRS and CDR2 YFSETQ. Losses at the gene ends were 0 bases for V and 6 bases for J; bases not matched to a gene: 10. The CDR3 sequence is 16 residues long.

The V gene is TRBV28, the J gene TRBJ1-2, with D possibly being TRBD1 (6 bases). The CDR3 is 13 residues long. Trimming stripped 8 bases from V and 4 bases from J, with 14 bases between. Per germline, CDR1 MDHEN and CDR2 SYDVKM. The CDR3 region is CASRSRGFYGYTF. The CDR3 DNA reads TGTGCCAGCCGAAGCAGGGGCTTCTATGGCTACACCTTC.

This clone appeared many times. V is TRBV9 and J is TRBJ1-2; D perhaps matches TRBD1 (5 bases). This CDR3 is 15 amino acids long. Trimming cost V 0 bases and J 6 bases, with 15 bases left between them. CDR1 is SGDLS, CDR2 YYNGEE, per germline. CDR3 bases: TGTGCCAGCAGCGTAGAGTCCGGGGGATGGAATGGCTACACCTTC. Amino acids: CASSVESGGWNGYTF.

V gene TRBV7-9 combines with J gene TRBJ2-7; unclear D gene. V gave up 1 base and J gave up 7 bases, with 11 bases separating them. The CDR3 runs to 13 residues. CDR1 SEHNR and CDR2 FQNEAQ come from the germline V gene (reference sequence). The CDR3 nucleotides are TGTGCCAGCAGCTTAGGTCTTAGCTTAGAGCAGTACTTC. Residues: CASSLGLSLEQYF.

This chain uses TRBV6-1 with TRBJ1-5, with 7 bases aligning to TRBD1. This CDR3 spans 14 amino acids. Germline V gene sequence: CDR1 MNHNS, CDR2 SASEGT. The ends lost 7 bases at V and 5 bases at J; junction bases unmatched: 8. The CDR3, as DNA: TGTGCCAGCATCCCTACAGGGGAATATCAGCCCCAGCATTTT. It is translated as CASIPTGEYQPQHF.

This chain links TRBV5-6 with TRBJ1-2; D uncertain. CDR3 length: 14 residues. The V gene's germline CDR1 is SGHDT and CDR2 YYEEEE. The germline V and J ends were trimmed by 1 base and 4 bases, with 11 bases remaining between them. The CDR3, as DNA: TGTGCCAGCAGCTTGTCAACACATTCCTATGGCTACACCTTC. Translation: CASSLSTHSYGYTF. Full variable domain (outside the CDR3, taken from reference TRBV5-6 and TRBJ1-2): DAGVTQSPTHLIKTRGQQVTLRCSPKSGHDTVSWYQQALGQGPQFIFQYYEEEERQRGNFPDRFSGHQFPNYSSELNVNALLLGDSALYLCASSLSTHSYGYTFGSGTRLTVV.

The chain joins TRBV19 to TRBJ2-1; possible D gene TRBD2, 6 bases. CDR1 and CDR2 from the germline V gene are LNHDA and SQIVND (reference sequence). CDR3 length: 12 amino acids. V lost 10 bases and J lost 3, with 10 bases in between. The CDR3 loop reads CATLGGYNEQFF. The DNA of the CDR3 is TGTGCCACCCTGGGGGGCTACAATGAGCAGTTCTTC.

The rearrangement uses TRBV15 and TRBJ2-3, with D perhaps matching TRBD2 (6 bases). Germline assignment: CDR1 LNHNV and CDR2 YYDKDF (reference sequence). This CDR3 region has 16 residues. Trimming pared 0 bases from V and 5 bases from J, leaving 15 bases between. The DNA of the CDR3 is TGTGCCACCAGCAGAGATCGGATCGGGAGAGAAGATACGCAGTATTTT. It encodes CATSRDRIGREDTQYF.

This chain uses TRBV28 with TRBJ1-2; the match to TRBD1 covers 7 bases. The CDR3 is made up of 14 amino acids. V was pared by 6 bases and J by 3 bases, with 7 bases of the junction left unmatched. Germline CDR1 and CDR2: MDHEN and SYDVKM. The CDR3 nucleotides read TGTGCCAGCAGGGGTTGGGACAGCCACTATGGCTACACCTTC. It translates to CASRGWDSHYGYTF.

The chain recombines TRBV7-8 with TRBJ2-7; D possibly corresponds to TRBD1 (6 bases). There are 17 residues in the CDR3. Trimming took 4 bases from V and 0 from J, leaving 19 bases between them. Germline V CDR1 and CDR2: SGHVS, FQNEAQ. In nucleotides, the CDR3 is TGTGCCAGCAGCTCGGCTGGGACAATGAAACCCTCCTACGAGCAGTACTTC. Protein product: CASSSAGTMKPSYEQYF.

This chain uses TRBV19 with TRBJ2-1; D is undetermined. CDR3 length: 13 amino acids. Trimming removed 5 bases from V and 7 bases from J, with 12 bases in between. Germline V gene data show CDR1 as LNHDA and CDR2 as SQIVND (reference sequence). The CDR3 here is CASSVVDGNEQFF. CDR3 DNA: TGTGCCAGTAGTGTTGTTGACGGGAATGAGCAGTTCTTC.

V usage is TRBV5-1 and J usage is TRBJ1-1, with D perhaps matching TRBD1 (5 bases). The CDR3 is made up of 15 amino acids. From germline, CDR1 is SGHRS and CDR2 YFSETQ. Trimming pared 0 bases from V and 1 base from J, leaving 10 bases between. The CDR3 here is CASSLAFGQNTEAFF. CDR3 coding DNA: TGCGCCAGCAGCTTGGCCTTTGGACAGAACACTGAAGCTTTCTTT.

The V and J genes are TRBV5-6 and TRBJ2-3; D unclear. There are 15 residues in the CDR3. Trimming shortened V by 0 bases and J by 4 bases, and 12 bases separated the two germline ends. The germline CDR1 and CDR2 sequences are SGHDT and YYEEEE. CDR3 sequence: CASSLVERLADTQYF. In DNA, the CDR3 is TGTGCCAGCAGCTTGGTGGAGAGGCTTGCAGATACGCAGTATTTT.

The chain uses TRBV5-1 and TRBJ2-5, with a tentative D call TRBD1 (5 bases). The CDR3 extends over 14 amino acids. Trimming shortened V by 5 bases and J by 0 bases, and 11 bases separated the two germline ends. The V gene's germline CDR1 is SGHRS and CDR2 YFSETQ. CDR3 amino acids: CASSVSGNQETQYF. The CDR3 DNA reads TGCGCCAGCAGTGTTTCAGGGAACCAAGAGACCCAGTACTTC.

This clone was recorded once. CDR3 nucleotides: TGTGCCAGTAGTACGCAGAGGGTGATGGATACGCAGTATTTT. It is translated as CASSTQRVMDTQYF. The V and J genes are TRBV19 and TRBJ2-3; D is perhaps TRBD2 (5 bases). Germline-derived CDR1 and CDR2 are LNHDA and SQIVND (reference sequence). Trimming took 4 bases from V and 6 from J, leaving 14 bases between them. This CDR3 has 14 residues.

The CDR3 loop is CASSLETSGAEETQYF. The CDR3 coding sequence is TGTGCCAGCAGCTTGGAGACTAGCGGAGCCGAAGAGACCCAGTACTTC. The chain has TRBV9 and TRBJ2-5; 9 nucleotides align to TRBD2. Trimming cost V 4 bases and J 3 bases; bases outside gene matches: 10. The CDR3 is made up of 16 amino acids. Germline lookup yields CDR1 SGDLS and CDR2 YYNGEE.

This rearrangement joins TRBV5-8 to TRBJ2-1; the match to TRBD2 covers 7 bases. Germline assignment: CDR1 SGHTS and CDR2 YDEGEE. J lost 6 bases, V lost 2 bases, and 5 bases had no gene match. The CDR3 runs to 14 residues. CDR3 loop: CASSFRLAPNEQFF. CDR3 bases: TGTGCCAGCAGCTTCCGACTAGCCCCCAATGAGCAGTTCTTC.

J is TRBJ2-7 and V is TRBV27; a possible D gene is TRBD1 (6 bases). Trimming removed 8 bases at V and 7 bases at J, with 21 bases between. This CDR3 comprises 14 residues. The germline CDR1 and CDR2 sequences are MNHEY and SMNVEV (reference sequence). This CDR3 is CASSGSRGSAEQYF. CDR3 coding DNA: TGTGCCAGCTCCGGTTCCAGGGGATCGGCGGAGCAGTACTTC.

The J gene is TRBJ2-3, the V gene TRBV30; possibly TRBD1 for D (5 bases). V was clipped by 4 bases and J by 2 bases, with 16 bases between them. Germline CDR1 is GTSNPN and CDR2 is SVGIG (reference sequence). There are 15 residues in the CDR3. DNA of the CDR3: TGTGCCTGGATTCCTGACAGCCTCCCCACAGATACGCAGTATTTT. This sequence encodes CAWIPDSLPTDTQYF.

J is TRBJ2-5 and V is TRBV2, with no clear D. The V end lost 4 bases, the J end lost 4 bases, and 4 bases lay between the germline ends. The CDR3 is 11 residues long. Germline V gene data show CDR1 as SNHLY and CDR2 as FYNNEI. The CDR3 protein is CASSARETQYF. The CDR3 DNA reads as TGTGCCAGCAGTGCCCGAGAGACCCAGTACTTC.

This clone appeared once. CDR3 nucleotide sequence: TGTGCCAGTGCTGAAGGGGCAACTAATGAAAAACTGTTTTTT. It codes for CASAEGATNEKLFF. This sequence joins TRBV19 and TRBJ1-4, with D tentatively TRBD1 (5 bases). The ends were cut back, 8 bases at V and 0 bases at J, with 10 bases in the middle. Germline CDR1 is LNHDA and CDR2 is SQIVND (reference sequence). This CDR3 is built from 14 residues.

The chain combines TRBV5-1 with TRBJ2-7; a possible D gene is TRBD1 (6 bases). Germline loops: CDR1 SGHRS, CDR2 YFSETQ. The CDR3 is made up of 14 amino acids. Trimming shortened V by 1 base and J by 6 bases, and 14 bases separated the two germline ends. The CDR3 spells CASSLTGSEREQYF. Here the CDR3 DNA reads TGCGCCAGCAGCTTGACAGGGAGTGAACGCGAGCAGTACTTC.

The CDR3 sequence: CASSLQAYYGYTF. The CDR3 bases are TGTGCCAGCAGCCTACAGGCCTACTATGGCTACACCTTC. The V and J genes are TRBV28 and TRBJ1-2, with D perhaps matching TRBD1 (5 bases). From germline, CDR1 is MDHEN and CDR2 SYDVKM. Trimming removed 6 bases from V and 3 bases from J, with 11 bases in between. The length of the CDR3 is 13 residues.